This TCR beta chain was retrieved from a study of T-cell reconstitution after alpha-beta-depleted transplantation in children (TCRdb year 2016). With respect to the entire study: The study quantitatively tracked T-cell immune reconstitution after TCRalphabeta/CD19-depleted allogeneic hematopoietic cell transplantation in children using TCR repertoire profiling. Points the paper makes about the study in general: In some patients, the high TCRbeta diversity seen at day 60 was put down to recipient T cells and intrathymic progenitors that had survived conditioning. The apparently early alphabetaT-cell count recovery about two months after transplant was reportedly dependent on only several hundred rapidly expanded clones derived from non-depleted graft cells. Over the following months the frequencies of hyperexpanded clones went down, and after one year T-cell counts and TCRbeta diversity were mostly credited to newly produced T cells.

As to this clonotype: Its cognate antigen has yet to be identified. Per-base qualities were not stored, and no clone one base away is much larger.

V gives up 6 bases and J gives up 7 bases, and the segment between their germline ends measures 9 bases. The CDR3 has 12 amino acids, counting the end cysteine and phenylalanine. Only CDR3 DNA remains: 36 bases, in frame from the first base. The germline V gene supplies CDR1 KGHDR and CDR2 SFDVKD. The receptor library was made with PCR. Instrument on record: Illumina HiSeq 2500. TCR libraries were prepared with molecular barcoding, using unique molecular identifiers to normalize TCRbeta repertoire quantification. TCRdb trimmed the raw reads at Q25, called clones with MiXCR and kept productive beta chains. When rows share a CDR3 protein, they turn into one entry using the most common DNA and genes. Here the sample has approximately 400,000 distinct CDR3 sequences; roughly 17% occur a single time. The top ten clones comprise under 30% of the sample. The treatment or condition label here, explained by the study, means: allogeneic hematopoietic cell transplantation with graft depleted of TCRalphabeta T cells and CD19 B cells. The transplant recipients were children given TCRalphabeta/CD19-depleted allogeneic hematopoietic cell grafts.

Sequencing used PBMCs, mostly from graft donor cells, obtained 360 days after TCRalphabeta/CD19-depleted stem cell transplant. This sequence originates from a boy in the first two years of life who had a stem cell transplant for Wiskott-Aldrich syndrome, so the T cells may come from the graft donor. In this chain, TRBV24-1 is recombined with TRBJ2-1, with no confident D gene call. CDR3 reads: CATSPLGNEQFF. The DNA sequence reads TGTGCCACCAGTCCCCTGGGGAATGAGCAGTTCTTC.